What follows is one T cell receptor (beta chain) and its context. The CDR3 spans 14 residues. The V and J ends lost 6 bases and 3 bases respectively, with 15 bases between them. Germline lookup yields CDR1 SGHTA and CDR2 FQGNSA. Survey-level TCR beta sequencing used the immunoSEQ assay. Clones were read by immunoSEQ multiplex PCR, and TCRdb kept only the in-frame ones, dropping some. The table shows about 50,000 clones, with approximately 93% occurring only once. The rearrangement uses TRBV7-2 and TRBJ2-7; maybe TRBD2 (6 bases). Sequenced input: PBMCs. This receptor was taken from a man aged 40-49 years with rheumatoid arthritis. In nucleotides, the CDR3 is TGTGCCAGCAGTTATCGGGAGTCTGGCTACGAGCAGTACTTC. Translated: CASSYRESGYEQYF.